A single sample is the source of the 31 T cell receptor beta chains below, sequenced in a study of beta chain features in type 1 diabetes. Study-level findings and limits: Shortening that was moderate but significant affected the TCRB CDR3s of Type 1 diabetes patients in all four CD4+ subsets.

Reverse transcription of all isolated RNA meant that expressed TCRB transcripts were sequenced. Sequenced by immunoSEQ multiplex PCR; TCRdb stores in-frame clones only, minus some. Of roughly 50,000 clones listed, less than 55% were seen once; the top ten hold approximately 1.3%. The antigens these receptors bind are not known. The sequenced material came from Tregs from blood. Receptors were obtained from a man younger than 40 with type 1 diabetes.

The chain is built from TRBV6-6 and TRBJ2-2, with D possibly being TRBD1 (5 bases). V was cut by 6 bases and J by 0 bases, with 14 bases left in between. Per germline, CDR1 MNHNY and CDR2 SVGAGI (reference sequence). The CDR3 is 16 amino acids. DNA for the CDR3: TGTGCCAGCAGCATTCAGGGTGACACGAACACCGGGGAGCTGTTTTTT. It is translated as CASSIQGDTNTGELFF.

The gene calls are TRBV15 and TRBJ2-5, with TRBD2 identical over 11 bases. CDR1 is LNHNV, CDR2 YYDKDF, per germline (reference sequence). The J segment lost 7 bases and the V segment lost 3 bases, leaving 10 bases of the junction unmatched. There are 16 residues in the CDR3. CDR3 sequence (DNA): TGTGCCACCAGCAGGAGGGGAACTAGCGGGAGTCGGACCCAGTACTTC. It codes for CATSRRGTSGSRTQYF.

The V call is TRBV5-1, the J call TRBJ2-5; 9 bases align to TRBD2. The assigned J gene may be wrong: the sequence end matches TRBJ2-7 better. Germline CDR1 reads SGHRS; CDR2 reads YFSETQ. This CDR3 comprises 14 residues. Here the CDR3 DNA reads TGCGCCAGCAGCTTGGGTAGCGGGGGATACGAGCAGTACTTC. Its translation is CASSLGSGGYEQYF.

The chain employs TRBV6-5 and TRBJ1-6; D possibly corresponds to TRBD1 (5 bases). Germline CDR1 is MNHEY and CDR2 is SVGAGI. The V end was cut by 2 bases, the J end by 10 bases, with 15 bases between. The CDR3 sequence is 15 residues long. The CDR3 DNA reads TGTGCCAGCAGTTACAAACGCCAGGGTGGCTCACCCCTCCACTTT. Its protein product is CASSYKRQGGSPLHF.

The rearrangement links TRBV18 to TRBJ1-1; TRBD1 might be the D (6 bases). The CDR3 contains 14 residues. The V gene's germline CDR1 is KGHSH and CDR2 LQKENI. V lost 7 bases and J 0 bases, leaving 12 bases between the germline ends. Written as DNA, the CDR3 is TGTGCCAGCTACAAACAGGGATTGAACACTGAAGCTTTCTTT. The encoded protein is CASYKQGLNTEAFF.

This clone was recorded a few times. This chain uses TRBV28 with TRBJ2-7; tentatively, D is TRBD2 (6 bases). The CDR3 is 15 residues long. Trimming removed 5 bases at V and 0 bases at J, with 14 bases between. The germline V gene encodes CDR1 MDHEN and CDR2 SYDVKM. The CDR3 nucleotides are TGTGCCAGCAGTCCCCGGGGGAGTCTCTCCTACGAGCAGTACTTC. It translates to CASSPRGSLSYEQYF.

This clone turned up a few times. This chain connects TRBV29-1 to TRBJ2-7; 10 bases are a match to TRBD1. Looked up from germline, CDR1 is SQVTM and CDR2 is ANQGSEA. V gave up 4 bases and J gave up 3 bases; unmatched junction bases: 6. This CDR3 is 14 amino acids long. The CDR3 spells CSVVSRDRGYEQYF. The CDR3 region has the DNA TGCAGCGTTGTGTCCCGGGACAGGGGCTACGAGCAGTACTTC.

This rearrangement joins TRBV29-1 to TRBJ2-3, with a possible D match to TRBD2 (6 bases). The CDR3 covers 15 residues. Trimming removed 0 bases from V and 1 base from J, with 11 bases in between. Germline-derived CDR1 and CDR2 are SQVTM and ANQGSEA. The chain's CDR3 is CSVEDRREGTDTQYF. CDR3 DNA sequence: TGCAGCGTTGAAGATAGAAGGGAGGGCACAGATACGCAGTATTTT.

The gene calls are TRBV27 and TRBJ2-7; D may be TRBD2 (6 bases). CDR3 length equals 13 residues. Trimming removed 8 bases from V and 1 base from J, with 12 bases in between. Germline V CDR1 and CDR2: MNHEY, SMNVEV (reference sequence). The CDR3 spells CASGRGGSYEQYF. CDR3 DNA sequence: TGTGCCAGCGGGCGTGGAGGGTCCTACGAGCAGTACTTC.

The rearrangement links TRBV14 to TRBJ1-4, with D unclear. Germline assignment: CDR1 SGHDN and CDR2 FVKESK. The CDR3 has 11 amino acids. Trimming took off 3 bases at V and 14 bases at J, with 10 bases between the two ends. In nucleotides, the CDR3 is TGTGCCAGCAGCCACGGTGCTCGGCTGTTTTTT. Translated: CASSHGARLFF.

The chain employs TRBV18 and TRBJ1-5, with D perhaps TRBD1 (6 bases). There are 16 residues in the CDR3. CDR1 is KGHSH and CDR2 is LQKENI in the germline V gene. Trimming took off 3 bases at V and 1 base at J, with 13 bases between the two ends. CDR3 bases: TGTGCCAGCTCACCCCAGGGGCCGCGGAGCAATCAGCCCCAGCATTTT. This codes for CASSPQGPRSNQPQHF. Drawing the rest from reference TRBV18 and TRBJ1-5, the complete variable domain is NAGVMQNPRHLVRRRGQEARLRCSPMKGHSHVYWYRQLPEEGLKFMVYLQKENIIDESGMPKERFSAEFPKEGPSILRIQQVVRGDSAAYFCASSPQGPRSNQPQHFGDGTRLSIL.

The chain combines TRBV7-9 with TRBJ2-2, with 10 bases aligning to TRBD2. This CDR3 region has 17 residues. Germline CDR1 reads SEHNR; CDR2 reads FQNEAQ (reference sequence). The DNA of the CDR3 is TGTGCACCAGCAAGAGGAGCGGGAGGGCCGGGCACCGGGGAGCTGTTTTTT. Its protein product is CAPARGAGGPGTGELFF.

This clone was counted a few times. The chain joins TRBV10-3 to TRBJ2-7; TRBD2 matches 8 bases. Germline trimming cut 6 bases from V and 7 bases from J; bases unmatched to any gene: 17. The CDR3 runs to 16 residues. In germline, CDR1 is ENHRY, CDR2 SYGVKD. The CDR3 spells CAIRGGSGTFSDEQYF. CDR3 sequence (DNA): TGTGCCATCAGGGGCGGTAGCGGGACATTTTCGGATGAGCAGTACTTC.

This chain connects TRBV18 to TRBJ1-5; D may be TRBD1 (5 bases). The CDR3 length is 18 residues. V dropped 3 bases and J dropped 3 bases, with 21 bases sitting between them. The germline V gene has CDR1 KGHSH and CDR2 LQKENI. The CDR3: CASSPRVLPGPDNQPQHF. The DNA for the CDR3 is TGTGCCAGCTCACCCAGGGTTCTTCCCGGGCCTGACAATCAGCCCCAGCATTTT.

A few counts support this clone. The chain links TRBV7-9 to TRBJ1-2; 7 bases line up with TRBD1. The CDR3 is 14 amino acids. J lost 4 bases, V lost 2 bases, and 4 bases had no gene match. Germline values: CDR1 SEHNR, CDR2 FQNEAQ (reference sequence). The CDR3 nucleotides read TGTGCCAGCAGCTTACAGGGGGTTGGCTATGGCTACACCTTC. Translating it yields CASSLQGVGYGYTF.

This clone was counted between two and nine times. The CDR3 here is CASTIPGNTIYF. The CDR3 nucleotides read TGTGCCAGCACCATTCCTGGAAACACCATATATTTT. J is TRBJ1-3 and V is TRBV28; no clear D. This CDR3 is 12 amino acids long. Germline-derived CDR1 and CDR2 are MDHEN and SYDVKM. Trimming stripped 7 bases from V and 2 bases from J, with 6 bases between.

The J gene is TRBJ2-5, the V gene TRBV14; TRBD2 might be the D (5 bases). Germline-derived CDR1 and CDR2 are SGHDN and FVKESK. V lost 2 bases and J 5 bases, leaving 21 bases between the germline ends. The CDR3 runs to 17 residues. DNA of the CDR3: TGTGCCAGCAGCCAAAGTCGCGGCGGGTTCCAGGAGGAGACCCAGTACTTC. Translating gives CASSQSRGGFQEETQYF. Full variable domain (remainder filled in from reference TRBV14 and TRBJ2-5): EAGVTQFPSHSVIEKGQTVTLRCDPISGHDNLYWYRRVMGKEIKFLLHFVKESKQDESGMPNNRFLAERTGGTYSTLKVQPAELEDSGVYFCASSQSRGGFQEETQYFGPGTRLLVL.

The chain carries TRBV9 and TRBJ1-5; 7 bases are a match to TRBD1. Germline V gene lookup returns CDR1 SGDLS and CDR2 YYNGEE. The CDR3 spans 15 residues. Trimming at V came to 1 base and at J to 1 base, leaving 2 bases not matched to a gene. The CDR3 sequence: CASSVSQGSNQPQHF. Here the CDR3 DNA reads TGTGCCAGCAGCGTATCACAGGGGAGCAATCAGCCCCAGCATTTT.

This clone was counted only a few times. The sample has other DNA sequences that encode this CDR3 too. The chain carries TRBV7-3 and TRBJ1-1; D may be TRBD1 (5 bases). CDR3 length: 13 residues. Trimming took 2 bases from V and 2 from J, leaving 6 bases between them. The germline CDR1 and CDR2 sequences are SGHTA and FQGTGA. Written as DNA, the CDR3 is TGTGCCAGCAGCTTAGACAGAAACACTGAAGCTTTCTTT. This codes for CASSLDRNTEAFF.

This chain links TRBV21-1 with TRBJ2-5; the table's TRBD2 call for D was not verified on the DNA. TRBV21-1 is termed a pseudogene. The CDR3 is made up of 8 amino acids. The CDR3 here is CASSPLYF. For the CDR3, the DNA is TGTGCCAGCAGCCCCCTGTACTTC.

This clone was seen just once. This chain links TRBV12-5 with TRBJ1-2; 8 bases are shared with TRBD1. The CDR3 is made up of 13 amino acids. Germline lookup yields CDR1 LGHNT and CDR2 FRNRAP. The ends lost 7 bases at V and 4 bases at J; junction bases unmatched: 5. The CDR3, as DNA: TGTGCTAGTGAACGGGACAGGAGCTATGGCTACACCTTC. Protein: CASERDRSYGYTF.

This chain joins TRBV7-8 and TRBJ2-3, with 8 positions matching TRBD2. Germline CDR1 SGHVS, CDR2 FQNEAQ. The V gene end was trimmed by 2 bases and the J gene end by 5 bases; junction bases not matched to a gene: 0. CDR3 size: 13 residues. CDR3 sequence reads: CASSLSGRDTQYF. DNA for the CDR3: TGTGCCAGCAGCTTAAGCGGGAGAGATACGCAGTATTTT.

This clone appeared a few times. This chain uses TRBV29-1 with TRBJ2-7, with 11 positions matching TRBD2. CDR1 is SQVTM, CDR2 ANQGSEA, per germline. The CDR3 runs 15 residues. J gave up 3 bases and V 6 bases, and 10 bases lay outside the gene matches. The CDR3 nucleotides are TGCAGCGTACTAGCGGGAGATAGCGAGGGCTACGAGCAGTACTTC. This translates into CSVLAGDSEGYEQYF.

The J gene is TRBJ1-1, the V gene TRBV2; D is uncertain. The V end was cut by 6 bases, the J end by 1 base, with 9 bases between. CDR1 SNHLY and CDR2 FYNNEI come from the germline V gene. There are 13 residues in the CDR3. The CDR3 sequence: CASSREKNTEAFF. In DNA form, the CDR3 reads TGTGCCAGCAGCCGGGAAAAGAACACTGAAGCTTTCTTT.

The chain links TRBV5-4 to TRBJ2-2; 7 nucleotides align to TRBD1. The CDR3 covers 14 residues. Germline V CDR1 and CDR2: SGHNT, YYREEE (reference sequence). V shed 4 bases and J 9 bases; nucleotides not matched to a gene: 9. The CDR3 loop reads CASSVGQGVRELFF. The DNA of the CDR3 is TGTGCCAGCAGCGTGGGGCAGGGGGTCCGGGAGCTGTTTTTT.

CDR3 sequence: CASSMGTRQETQYF. DNA of the CDR3: TGTGCCAGCAGTATGGGGACTAGGCAAGAGACCCAGTACTTC. This chain links TRBV6-5 with TRBJ2-5, with 8 nucleotides matching TRBD2. The CDR3 has 14 residues. Germline V lookup: CDR1 MNHEY, CDR2 SVGAGI. Trimming took 5 bases from V and 2 from J; bases not matched to a gene: 4.

The chain carries TRBV6-6 and TRBJ1-5, with TRBD1 matching 8 bases. This CDR3 contains 14 residues. Germline V gene data show CDR1 as MNHNY and CDR2 as SVGAGI (reference sequence). With 5 bases clipped from V and 7 bases from J, the junction kept 7 bases outside the gene matches. The CDR3 is CASSPRTGKQPQHF. As DNA, the CDR3 is TGTGCCAGCAGTCCTCGGACAGGGAAACAGCCCCAGCATTTT.

Relative to its sample, this clone is medium-sized. The rearrangement uses TRBV2 and TRBJ2-1; 8 nucleotides match TRBD2. The CDR3 runs 11 residues. Unmatched junction bases numbered 4, after V lost 3 bases and J lost 15 bases. Per the germline V gene, CDR1 is SNHLY and CDR2 is FYNNEI. The CDR3 coding sequence is TGTGCCAGCAGTGAGGGACTAGATCGGTTCTTC. It specifies CASSEGLDRFF.

The chain has TRBV28 and TRBJ2-2; 8 nucleotides line up with TRBD1. The CDR3 consists of 19 residues. J lost 4 bases, V lost 3 bases, and 16 bases had no gene match. Germline V lookup: CDR1 MDHEN, CDR2 SYDVKM. The CDR3 DNA reads TGTGCCAGCAGTTTTTTGGGTTTCGGACAGGGAGATGCCACCGGGGAGCTGTTTTTT. Its translation: CASSFLGFGQGDATGELFF.

The CDR3 loop reads CAWSDLGQPRNTIYF. The CDR3 nucleotides read TGTGCCTGGAGTGACCTCGGACAGCCAAGAAACACCATATATTTT. The rearrangement joins TRBV30 to TRBJ1-3; D is possibly TRBD1 (6 bases). V dropped 1 base and J dropped 5 bases, with 15 bases sitting between them. This CDR3 is 15 amino acids long. Germline V gene sequence: CDR1 GTSNPN, CDR2 SVGIG (reference sequence).

This clone was seen a handful of times. The rearrangement joins TRBV27 to TRBJ2-5; 8 positions match TRBD2. Looked up from germline, CDR1 is MNHEY and CDR2 is SMNVEV (reference sequence). The J segment lost 5 bases and the V segment lost 5 bases, leaving 7 bases of the junction unmatched. The CDR3 covers 14 residues. CDR3 region: CASSPLAALETQYF. The CDR3 bases are TGTGCCAGCAGTCCACTAGCGGCATTGGAGACCCAGTACTTC.